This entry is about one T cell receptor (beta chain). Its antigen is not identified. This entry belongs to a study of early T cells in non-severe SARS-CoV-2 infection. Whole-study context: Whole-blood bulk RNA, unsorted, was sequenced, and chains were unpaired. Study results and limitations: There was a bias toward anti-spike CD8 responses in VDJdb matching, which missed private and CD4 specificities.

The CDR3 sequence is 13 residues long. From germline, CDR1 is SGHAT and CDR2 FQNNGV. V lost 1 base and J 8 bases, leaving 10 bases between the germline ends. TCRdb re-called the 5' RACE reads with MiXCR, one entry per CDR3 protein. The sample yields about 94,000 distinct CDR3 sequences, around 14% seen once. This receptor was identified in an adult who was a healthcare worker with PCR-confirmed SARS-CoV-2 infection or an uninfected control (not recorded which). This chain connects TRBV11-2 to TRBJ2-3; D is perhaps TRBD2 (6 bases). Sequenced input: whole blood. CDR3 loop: CASSLAGDGTQYF. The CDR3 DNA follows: TGTGCCAGCAGCTTAGCGGGGGATGGTACGCAGTATTTT.